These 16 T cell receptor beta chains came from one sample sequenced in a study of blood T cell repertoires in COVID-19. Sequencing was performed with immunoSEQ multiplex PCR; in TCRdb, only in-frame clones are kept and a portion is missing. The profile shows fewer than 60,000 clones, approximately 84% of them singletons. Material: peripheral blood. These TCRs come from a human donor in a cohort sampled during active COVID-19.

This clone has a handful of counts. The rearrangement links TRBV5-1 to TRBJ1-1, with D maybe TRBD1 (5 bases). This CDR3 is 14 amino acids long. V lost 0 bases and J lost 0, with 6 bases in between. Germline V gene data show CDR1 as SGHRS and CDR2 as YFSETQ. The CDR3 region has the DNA TGCGCCAGCAGCTTGGGACAGATGAACACTGAAGCTTTCTTT. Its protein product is CASSLGQMNTEAFF.

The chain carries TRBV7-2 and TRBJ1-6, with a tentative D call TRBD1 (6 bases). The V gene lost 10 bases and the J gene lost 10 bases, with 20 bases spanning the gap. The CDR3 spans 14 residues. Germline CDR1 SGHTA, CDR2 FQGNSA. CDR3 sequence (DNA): TGTGCCACCGCCTTTAAACAGGGCGGGTCACCCCTCCACTTT. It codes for CATAFKQGGSPLHF.

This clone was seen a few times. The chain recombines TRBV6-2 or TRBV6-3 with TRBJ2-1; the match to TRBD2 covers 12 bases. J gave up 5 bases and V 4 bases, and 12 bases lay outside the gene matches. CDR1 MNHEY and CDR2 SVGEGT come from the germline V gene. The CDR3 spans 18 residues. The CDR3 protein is CASSSIQSTSGGNNEQFF. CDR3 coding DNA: TGTGCCAGCAGTTCTATTCAATCGACTAGCGGGGGAAACAATGAGCAGTTCTTC.

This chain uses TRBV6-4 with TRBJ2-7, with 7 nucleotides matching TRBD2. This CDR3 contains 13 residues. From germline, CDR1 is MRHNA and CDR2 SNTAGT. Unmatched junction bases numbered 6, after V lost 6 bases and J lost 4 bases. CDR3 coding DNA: TGTGCCAGCAGAACCCCTAGCGGATACGAGCAGTACTTC. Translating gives CASRTPSGYEQYF.

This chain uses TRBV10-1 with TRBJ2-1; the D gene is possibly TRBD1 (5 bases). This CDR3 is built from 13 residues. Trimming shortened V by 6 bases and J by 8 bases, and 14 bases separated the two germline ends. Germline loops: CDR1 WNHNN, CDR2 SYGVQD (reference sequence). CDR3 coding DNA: TGCGCCAGCAGCCCTCGGGCCAGGGATGAGCAGTTCTTC. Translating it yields CASSPRARDEQFF.

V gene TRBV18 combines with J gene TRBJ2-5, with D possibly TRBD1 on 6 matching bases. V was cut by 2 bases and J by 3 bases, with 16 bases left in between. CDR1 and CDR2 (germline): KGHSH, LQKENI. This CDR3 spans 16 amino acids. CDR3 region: CASSPLAGVWKETQYF. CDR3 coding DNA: TGTGCCAGCTCACCATTAGCAGGGGTGTGGAAAGAGACCCAGTACTTC.

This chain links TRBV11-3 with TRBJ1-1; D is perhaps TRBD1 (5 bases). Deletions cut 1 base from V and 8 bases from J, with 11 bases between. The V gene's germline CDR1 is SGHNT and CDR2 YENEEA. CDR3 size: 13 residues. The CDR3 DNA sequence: TGTGCCAGCAGCTTAGTTCAGGGTACCGAAGCTTTCTTT. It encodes CASSLVQGTEAFF.

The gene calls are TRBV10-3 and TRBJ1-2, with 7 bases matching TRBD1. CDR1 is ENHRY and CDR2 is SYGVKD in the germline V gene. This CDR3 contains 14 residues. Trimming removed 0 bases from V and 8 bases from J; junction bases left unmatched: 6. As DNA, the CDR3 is TGTGCCATCAGTGAGTCGGGACAGTATGCAGGCTACACCTTC. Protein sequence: CAISESGQYAGYTF.

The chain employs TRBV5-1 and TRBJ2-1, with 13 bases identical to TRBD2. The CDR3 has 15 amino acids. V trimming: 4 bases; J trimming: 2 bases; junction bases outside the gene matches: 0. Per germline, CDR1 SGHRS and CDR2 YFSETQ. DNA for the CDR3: TGCGCCAGCAGCGGGACTAGCGGGACCTACAATGAGCAGTTCTTC. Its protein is CASSGTSGTYNEQFF.

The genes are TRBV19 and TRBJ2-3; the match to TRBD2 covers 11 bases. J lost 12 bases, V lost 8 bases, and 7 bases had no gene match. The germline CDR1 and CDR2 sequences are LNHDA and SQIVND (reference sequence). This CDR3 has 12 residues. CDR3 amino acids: CASQTLAGVQYF. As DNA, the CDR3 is TGTGCCAGTCAAACACTAGCGGGAGTTCAGTATTTT.

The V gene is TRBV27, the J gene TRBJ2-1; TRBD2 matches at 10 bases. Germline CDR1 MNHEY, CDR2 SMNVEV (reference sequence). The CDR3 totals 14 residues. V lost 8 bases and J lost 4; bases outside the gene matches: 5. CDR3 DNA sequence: TGTGCCAGCCGTGAAGCGGGAGGGTACAATGAGCAGTTCTTC. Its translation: CASREAGGYNEQFF.

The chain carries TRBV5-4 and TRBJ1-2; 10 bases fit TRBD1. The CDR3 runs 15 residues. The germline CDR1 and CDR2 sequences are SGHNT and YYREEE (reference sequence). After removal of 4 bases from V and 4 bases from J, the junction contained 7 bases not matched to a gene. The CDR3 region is CASSPGTGVAYGYTF. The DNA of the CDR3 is TGTGCCAGCAGCCCCGGGACAGGGGTAGCCTATGGCTACACCTTC.

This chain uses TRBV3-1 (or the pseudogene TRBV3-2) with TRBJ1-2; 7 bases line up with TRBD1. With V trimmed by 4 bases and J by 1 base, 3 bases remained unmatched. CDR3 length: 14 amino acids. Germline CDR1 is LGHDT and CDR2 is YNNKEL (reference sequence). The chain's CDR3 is CASSPTGSNYGYTF. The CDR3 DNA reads TGTGCCAGCAGCCCGACAGGGAGTAACTATGGCTACACCTTC.

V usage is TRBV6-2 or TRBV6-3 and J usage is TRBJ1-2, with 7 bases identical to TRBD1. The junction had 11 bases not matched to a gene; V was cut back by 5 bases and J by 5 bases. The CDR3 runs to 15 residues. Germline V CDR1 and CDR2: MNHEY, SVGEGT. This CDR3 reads CASSLWDGTAYGYTF. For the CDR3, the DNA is TGTGCCAGCAGTCTATGGGACGGGACAGCGTATGGCTACACCTTC.

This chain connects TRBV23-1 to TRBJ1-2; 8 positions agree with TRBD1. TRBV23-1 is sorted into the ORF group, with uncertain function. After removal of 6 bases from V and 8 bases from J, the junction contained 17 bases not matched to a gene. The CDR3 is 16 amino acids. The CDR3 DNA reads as TGCGCCAGCAGGAGTGACAGGGGCGCCTCAAGAGAGGGCTACACCTTC. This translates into CASRSDRGASREGYTF.

CDR3 residues: CASRRDWASGNTIYF. CDR3 DNA: TGTGCCAGCCGGAGGGACTGGGCATCTGGAAACACCATATATTTT. J is TRBJ1-3 and V is TRBV27; D is perhaps TRBD1 (5 bases). The CDR3 sequence is 15 residues long. Germline assignment: CDR1 MNHEY and CDR2 SMNVEV (reference sequence). The germline V and J ends were trimmed by 8 bases and 1 base, with 15 bases remaining between them.